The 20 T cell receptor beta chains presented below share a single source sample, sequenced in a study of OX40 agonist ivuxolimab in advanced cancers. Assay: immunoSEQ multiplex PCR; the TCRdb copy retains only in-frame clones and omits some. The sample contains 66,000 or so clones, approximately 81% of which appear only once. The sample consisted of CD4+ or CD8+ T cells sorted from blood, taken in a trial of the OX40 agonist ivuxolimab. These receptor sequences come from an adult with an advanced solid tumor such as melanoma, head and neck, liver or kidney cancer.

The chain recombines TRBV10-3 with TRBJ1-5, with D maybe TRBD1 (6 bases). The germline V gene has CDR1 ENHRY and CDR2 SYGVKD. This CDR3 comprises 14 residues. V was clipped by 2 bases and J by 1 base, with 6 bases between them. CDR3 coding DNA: TGTGCCATCAGTGAGGGACAGAGCAATCAGCCCCAGCATTTT. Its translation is CAISEGQSNQPQHF.

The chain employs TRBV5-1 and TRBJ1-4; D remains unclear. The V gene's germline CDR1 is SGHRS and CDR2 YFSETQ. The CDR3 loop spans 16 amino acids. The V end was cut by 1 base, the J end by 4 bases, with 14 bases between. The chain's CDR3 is CASSLNTETGNEKLFF. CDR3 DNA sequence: TGCGCCAGCAGCTTGAACACCGAGACGGGTAATGAAAAACTGTTTTTT.

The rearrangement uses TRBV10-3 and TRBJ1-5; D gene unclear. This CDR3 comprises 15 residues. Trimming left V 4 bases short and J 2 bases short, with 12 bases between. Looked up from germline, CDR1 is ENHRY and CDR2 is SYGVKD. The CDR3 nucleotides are TGTGCCATCAGTGCGACGGACTCAGGCAATCAGCCCCAGCATTTT. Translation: CAISATDSGNQPQHF.

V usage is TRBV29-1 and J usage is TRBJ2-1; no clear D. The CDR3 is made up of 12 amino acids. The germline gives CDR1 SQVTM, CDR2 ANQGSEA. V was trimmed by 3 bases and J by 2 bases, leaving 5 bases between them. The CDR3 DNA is TGCAGCGTTGATTCGGCCTACAATGAGCAGTTCTTC. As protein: CSVDSAYNEQFF.

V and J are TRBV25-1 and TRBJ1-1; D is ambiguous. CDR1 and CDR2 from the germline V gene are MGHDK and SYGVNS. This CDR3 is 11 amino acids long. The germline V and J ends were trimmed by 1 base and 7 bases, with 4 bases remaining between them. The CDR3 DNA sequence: TGTGCCAGCAGTGAATGGGGTGAAGCTTTCTTT. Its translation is CASSEWGEAFF.

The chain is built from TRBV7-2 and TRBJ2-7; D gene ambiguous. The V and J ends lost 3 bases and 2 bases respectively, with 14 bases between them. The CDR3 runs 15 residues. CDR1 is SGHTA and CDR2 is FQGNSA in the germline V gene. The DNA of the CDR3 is TGTGCCAGCAGCTTTCTTGGTTGGAGTACCTACGAGCAGTACTTC. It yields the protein CASSFLGWSTYEQYF.

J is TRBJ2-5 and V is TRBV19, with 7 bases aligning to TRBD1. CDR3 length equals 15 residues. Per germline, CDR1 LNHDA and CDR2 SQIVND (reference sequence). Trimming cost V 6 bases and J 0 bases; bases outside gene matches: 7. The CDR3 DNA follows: TGTGCCAGTAGGACGGGACAGAGAAACCAAGAGACCCAGTACTTC. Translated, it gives CASRTGQRNQETQYF.

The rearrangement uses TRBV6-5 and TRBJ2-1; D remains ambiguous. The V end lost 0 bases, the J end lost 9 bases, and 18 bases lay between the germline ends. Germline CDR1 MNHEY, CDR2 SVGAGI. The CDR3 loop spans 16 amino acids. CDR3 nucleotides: TGTGCCAGCAGTTACTCGTTTAGGCCCCAGATTATTGAGCAGTTCTTC. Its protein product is CASSYSFRPQIIEQFF.

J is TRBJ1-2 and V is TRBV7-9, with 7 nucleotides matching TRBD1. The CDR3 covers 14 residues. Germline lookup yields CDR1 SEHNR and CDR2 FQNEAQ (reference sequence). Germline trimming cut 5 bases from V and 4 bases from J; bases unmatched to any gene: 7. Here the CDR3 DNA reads TGTGCCAGCAGCCCGGGACAGCTATCCTATGGCTACACCTTC. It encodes CASSPGQLSYGYTF.

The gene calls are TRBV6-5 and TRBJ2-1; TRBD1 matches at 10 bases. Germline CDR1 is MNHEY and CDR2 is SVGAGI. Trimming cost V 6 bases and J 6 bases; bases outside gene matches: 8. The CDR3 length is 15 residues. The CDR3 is CASRTRQGASNEQFF. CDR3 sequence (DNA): TGTGCCAGCAGGACAAGACAGGGGGCGTCCAATGAGCAGTTCTTC.

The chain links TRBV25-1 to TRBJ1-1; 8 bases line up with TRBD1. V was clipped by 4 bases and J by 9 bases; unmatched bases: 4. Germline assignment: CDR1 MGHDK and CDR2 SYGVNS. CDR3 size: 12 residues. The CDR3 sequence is CASSGGQAKAFF. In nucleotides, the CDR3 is TGTGCCAGCAGTGGGGGACAGGCCAAAGCTTTCTTT.

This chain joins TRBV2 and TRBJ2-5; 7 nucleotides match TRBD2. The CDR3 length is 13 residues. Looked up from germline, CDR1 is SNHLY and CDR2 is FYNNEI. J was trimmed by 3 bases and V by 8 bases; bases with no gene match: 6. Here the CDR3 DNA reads TGTGCCAGCGAAGCGGGATACGAAGAGACCCAGTACTTC. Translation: CASEAGYEETQYF. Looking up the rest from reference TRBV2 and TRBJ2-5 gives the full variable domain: EPEVTQTPSHQVTQMGQEVILRCVPISNHLYFYWYRQILGQKVEFLVSFYNNEISEKSEIFDDQFSVERPDGSNFTLKIRSTKLEDSAMYFCASEAGYEETQYFGPGTRLLVL.

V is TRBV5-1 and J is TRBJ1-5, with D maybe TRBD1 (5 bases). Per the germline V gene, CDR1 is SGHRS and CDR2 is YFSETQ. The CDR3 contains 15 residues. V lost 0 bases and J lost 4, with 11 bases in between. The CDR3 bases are TGCGCCAGCAGCTTGGTCACAGGAGAAAATCAGCCCCAGCATTTT. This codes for CASSLVTGENQPQHF.

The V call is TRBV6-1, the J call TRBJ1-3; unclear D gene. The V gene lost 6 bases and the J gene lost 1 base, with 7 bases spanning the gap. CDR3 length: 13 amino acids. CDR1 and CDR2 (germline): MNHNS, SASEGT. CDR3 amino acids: CASSARSGNTIYF. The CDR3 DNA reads TGTGCCAGCAGCGCACGTTCTGGAAACACCATATATTTT.

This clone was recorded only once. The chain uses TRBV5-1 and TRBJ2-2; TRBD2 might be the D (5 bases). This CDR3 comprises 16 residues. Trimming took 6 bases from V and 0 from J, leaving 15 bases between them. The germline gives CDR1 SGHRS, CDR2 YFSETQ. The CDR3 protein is CASKAVGGSNTGELFF. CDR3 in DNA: TGCGCCAGCAAGGCTGTGGGCGGGTCGAACACCGGGGAGCTGTTTTTT.

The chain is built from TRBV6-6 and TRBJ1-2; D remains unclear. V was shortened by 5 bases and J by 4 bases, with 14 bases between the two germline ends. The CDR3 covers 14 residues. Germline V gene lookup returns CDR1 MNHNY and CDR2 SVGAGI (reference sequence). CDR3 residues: CASSRSGPLYGYTF. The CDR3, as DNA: TGTGCCAGCAGTCGTTCCGGGCCCCTCTATGGCTACACCTTC.

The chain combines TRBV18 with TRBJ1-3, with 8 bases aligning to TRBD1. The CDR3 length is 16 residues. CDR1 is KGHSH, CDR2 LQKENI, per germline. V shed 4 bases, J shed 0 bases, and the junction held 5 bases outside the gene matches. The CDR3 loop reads CASSLGTGTSGNTIYF. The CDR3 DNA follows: TGTGCCAGCTCACTTGGGACAGGTACCTCTGGAAACACCATATATTTT.

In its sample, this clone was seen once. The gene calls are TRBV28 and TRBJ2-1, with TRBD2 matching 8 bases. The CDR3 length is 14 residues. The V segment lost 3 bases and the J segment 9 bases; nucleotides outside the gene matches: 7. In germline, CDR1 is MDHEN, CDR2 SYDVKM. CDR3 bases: TGTGCCAGCAGTTTTAGAGCGGGAGCTTTTGAGCAGTTCTTC. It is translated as CASSFRAGAFEQFF.

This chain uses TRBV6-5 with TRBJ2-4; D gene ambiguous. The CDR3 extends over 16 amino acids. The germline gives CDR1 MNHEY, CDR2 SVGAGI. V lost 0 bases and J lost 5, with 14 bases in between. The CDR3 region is CASSYSKSSPQNIQYF. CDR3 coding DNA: TGTGCCAGCAGTTACTCGAAGTCCTCCCCCCAAAACATTCAGTACTTC.

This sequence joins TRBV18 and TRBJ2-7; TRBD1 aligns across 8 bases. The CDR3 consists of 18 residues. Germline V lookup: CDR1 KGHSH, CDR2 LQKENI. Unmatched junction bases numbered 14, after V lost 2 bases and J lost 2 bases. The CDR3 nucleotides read TGTGCCAGCTCACCAGGGACAGGTAGGGGGGAAGGAACCTACGAGCAGTACTTC. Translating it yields CASSPGTGRGEGTYEQYF.